The present T cell receptor beta chain was sequenced within a study of cytomegalovirus exposure and HLA in healthy donors. 60 Vbeta and 13 Jbeta primers were used in PCR. The table came from immunoSEQ multiplex PCR; TCRdb's copy has only in-frame clones and leaves some out. The repertoire consists of about 140,000 clones, with roughly 71% occurring once and the leading ten covering about 6.4%. The CDR3 extends over 14 amino acids. What was sequenced was PBMCs. The V call is TRBV21-1, the J call TRBJ2-7; whether TRBD1, the table's D call, matches the DNA was not checked. TRBV21-1 is termed a pseudogene. The clonotype comes from a man under 40 in good health and CMV-seronegative. The CDR3 protein is CASLARQGAYEQYF. The CDR3 bases are TGTGCCAGCCTCGCGAGACAGGGGGCCTACGAGCAGTACTTC.